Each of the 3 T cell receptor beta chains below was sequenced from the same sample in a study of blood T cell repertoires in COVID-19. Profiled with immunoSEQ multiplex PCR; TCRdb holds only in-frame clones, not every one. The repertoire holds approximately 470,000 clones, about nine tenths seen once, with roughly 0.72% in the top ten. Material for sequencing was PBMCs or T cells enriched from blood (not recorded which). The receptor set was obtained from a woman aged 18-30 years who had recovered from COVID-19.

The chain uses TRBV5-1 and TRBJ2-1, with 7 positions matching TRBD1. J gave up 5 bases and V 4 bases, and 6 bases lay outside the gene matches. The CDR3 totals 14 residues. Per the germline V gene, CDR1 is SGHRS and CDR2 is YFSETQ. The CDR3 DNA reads TGCGCCAGCAGCCCGTTAGGGGGCCACAATGAGCAGTTCTTC. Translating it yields CASSPLGGHNEQFF.

The CDR3 spells CASSSQGLGQPQHF. The CDR3 nucleotides read TGTGCCAGCAGCTCACAGGGGCTTGGTCAGCCCCAGCATTTT. This chain links TRBV2 with TRBJ1-5, with 7 nucleotides matching TRBD1. V gave up 6 bases and J gave up 6 bases; unmatched junction bases: 8. This CDR3 is 14 amino acids long. Germline values: CDR1 SNHLY, CDR2 FYNNEI.

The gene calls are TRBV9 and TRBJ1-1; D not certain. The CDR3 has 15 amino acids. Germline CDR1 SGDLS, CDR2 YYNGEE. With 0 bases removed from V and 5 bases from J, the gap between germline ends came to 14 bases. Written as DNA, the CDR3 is TGTGCCAGCAGCGTAGGTCCAGTAAGATGGACTGAAGCTTTCTTT. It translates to CASSVGPVRWTEAFF.